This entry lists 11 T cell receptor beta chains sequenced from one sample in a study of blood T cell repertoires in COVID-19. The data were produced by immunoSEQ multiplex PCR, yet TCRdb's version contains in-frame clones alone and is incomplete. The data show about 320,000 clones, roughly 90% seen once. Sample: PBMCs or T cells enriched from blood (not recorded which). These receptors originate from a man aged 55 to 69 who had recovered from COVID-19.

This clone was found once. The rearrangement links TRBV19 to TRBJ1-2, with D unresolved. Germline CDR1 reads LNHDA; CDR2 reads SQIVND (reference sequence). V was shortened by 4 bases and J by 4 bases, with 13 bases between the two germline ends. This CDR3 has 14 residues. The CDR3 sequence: CASSSGSQLYGYTF. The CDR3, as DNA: TGTGCCAGTAGTAGCGGGTCGCAGCTCTATGGCTACACCTTC. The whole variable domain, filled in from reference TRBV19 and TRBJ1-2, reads DGGITQSPKYLFRKEGQNVTLSCEQNLNHDAMYWYRQDPGQGLRLIYYSQIVNDFQKGDIAEGYSVSREKKESFPLTVTSAQKNPTAFYLCASSSGSQLYGYTFGSGTRLTVV.

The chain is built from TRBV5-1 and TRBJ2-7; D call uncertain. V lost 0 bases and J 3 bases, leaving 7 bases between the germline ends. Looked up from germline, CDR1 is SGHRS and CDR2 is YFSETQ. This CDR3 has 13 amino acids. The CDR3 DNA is TGCGCCAGCAGCTTGGTATACAGCTACGAGCAGTACTTC. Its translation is CASSLVYSYEQYF.

CDR3 amino acids: CASSTRQYNEQFF. The CDR3 nucleotides read TGTGCCAGCAGTACCCGACAGTACAATGAGCAGTTCTTC. The chain couples TRBV12-3 or TRBV12-4 to TRBJ2-1; D is possibly TRBD1 (5 bases). This CDR3 is 13 amino acids long. V lost 5 bases, J lost 4 bases, and 9 bases lay in between.

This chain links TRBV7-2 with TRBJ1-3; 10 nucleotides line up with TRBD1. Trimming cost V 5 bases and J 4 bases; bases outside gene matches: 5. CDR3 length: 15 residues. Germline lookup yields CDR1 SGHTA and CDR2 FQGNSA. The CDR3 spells CASSPDRGQGNTIYF. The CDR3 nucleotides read TGTGCCAGCAGCCCCGACAGGGGGCAGGGAAACACCATATATTTT.

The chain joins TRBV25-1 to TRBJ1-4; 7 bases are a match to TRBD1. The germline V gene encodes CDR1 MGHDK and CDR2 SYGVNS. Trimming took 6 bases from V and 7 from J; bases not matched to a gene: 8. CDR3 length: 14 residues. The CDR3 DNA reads TGTGCCAGCAGCGCAGGGGGTCTCGGTGAAAAACTGTTTTTT. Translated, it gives CASSAGGLGEKLFF.

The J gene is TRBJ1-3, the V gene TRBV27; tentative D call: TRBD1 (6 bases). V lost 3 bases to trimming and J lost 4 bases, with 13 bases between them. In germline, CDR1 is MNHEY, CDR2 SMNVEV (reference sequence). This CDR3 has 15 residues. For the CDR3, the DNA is TGTGCCAGCAGTTTCTTGGGGGCGGAGGGAAACACCATATATTTT. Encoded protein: CASSFLGAEGNTIYF.

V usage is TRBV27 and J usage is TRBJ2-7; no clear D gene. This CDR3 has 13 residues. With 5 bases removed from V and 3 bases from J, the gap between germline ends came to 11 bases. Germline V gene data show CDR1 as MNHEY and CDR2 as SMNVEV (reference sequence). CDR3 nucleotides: TGTGCCAGCAGTCGTACAAGAAACTACGAGCAGTACTTC. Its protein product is CASSRTRNYEQYF.

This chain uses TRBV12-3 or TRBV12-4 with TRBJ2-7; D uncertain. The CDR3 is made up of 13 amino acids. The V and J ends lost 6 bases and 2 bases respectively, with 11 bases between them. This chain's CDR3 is CASSRYPTYEQYF. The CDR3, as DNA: TGTGCCAGCAGCCGCTACCCTACCTACGAGCAGTACTTC.

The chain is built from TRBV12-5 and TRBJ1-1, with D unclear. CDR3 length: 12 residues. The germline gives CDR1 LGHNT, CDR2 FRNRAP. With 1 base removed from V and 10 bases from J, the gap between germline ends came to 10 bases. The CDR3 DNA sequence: TGTGCTAGTGGTTTGGAGACACACGGAGCTTTCTTT. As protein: CASGLETHGAFF.

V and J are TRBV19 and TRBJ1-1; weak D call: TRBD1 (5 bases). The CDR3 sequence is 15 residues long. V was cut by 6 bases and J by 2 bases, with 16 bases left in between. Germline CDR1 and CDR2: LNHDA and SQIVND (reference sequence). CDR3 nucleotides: TGTGCCAGTAGGCAGGGCGTACAGCTAAACACTGAAGCTTTCTTT. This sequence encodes CASRQGVQLNTEAFF.

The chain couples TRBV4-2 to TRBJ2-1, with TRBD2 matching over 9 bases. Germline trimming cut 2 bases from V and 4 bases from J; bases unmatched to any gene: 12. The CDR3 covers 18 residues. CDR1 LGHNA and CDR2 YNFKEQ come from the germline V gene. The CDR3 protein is CASSQQPYIAGAYNEQFF. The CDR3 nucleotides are TGTGCCAGCAGCCAACAGCCCTACATAGCGGGAGCGTACAATGAGCAGTTCTTC.